This T cell receptor beta chain is drawn from a study of blood T cell repertoires in COVID-19. As for the study in general: The samples span acute and convalescent COVID-19 from the United States, Italy and Spain. Sample material is recorded as cDNA or gDNA derived from T cells, B-cell-depleted T cells, or PBMCs.

Authors' analysis steps: For nucleated cells, counts were estimated from reference gene primer amplification. Repertoires were generated with immunoSEQ multiplex PCR, while TCRdb's copy carries only in-frame clones and drops some. Clonal size and the V and J genes are those of that table, whereas D and trimming came from the DNA. The sample shows about 58,000 clones, approximately 92% of them seen only once. Unmatched junction bases numbered 9, after V lost 4 bases and J lost 3 bases. CDR1 is SGHNT, CDR2 YENEEA, per germline. CDR3 size: 15 residues. The TCR originated in a man aged 50 or older with active COVID-19. The chain combines TRBV11-3 with TRBJ2-7, with 7 bases identical to TRBD2. Sequencing was done on a sample of peripheral blood. Here the CDR3 reads CASSYGGSGNYEQYF. The CDR3 DNA reads TGTGCCAGCAGCTACGGGGGGAGCGGGAACTACGAGCAGTACTTC. Together with reference TRBV11-3 and TRBJ2-7, the CDR3 gives the full variable domain: EAGVVQSPRYKIIEKKQPVAFWCNPISGHNTLYWYLQNLGQGPELLIRYENEEAVDDSQLPKDRFSAERLKGVDSTLKIQPAELGDSAVYLCASSYGGSGNYEQYFGPGTRLTVT.